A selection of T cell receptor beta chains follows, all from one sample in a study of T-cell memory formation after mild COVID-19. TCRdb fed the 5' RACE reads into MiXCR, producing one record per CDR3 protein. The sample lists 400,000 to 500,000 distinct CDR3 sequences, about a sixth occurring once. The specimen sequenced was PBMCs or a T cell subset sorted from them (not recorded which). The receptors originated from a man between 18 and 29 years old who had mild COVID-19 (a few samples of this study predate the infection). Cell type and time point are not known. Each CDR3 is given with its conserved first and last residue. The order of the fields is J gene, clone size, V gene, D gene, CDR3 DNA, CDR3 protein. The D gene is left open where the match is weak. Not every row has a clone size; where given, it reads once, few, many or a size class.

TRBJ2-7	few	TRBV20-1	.	TGCAGTGCTAGATCCCCATGGAGCGGCTCCTACGAGCAGTACTTC	CSARSPWSGSYEQYF
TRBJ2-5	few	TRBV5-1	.	TGCGCCAGCAGCTTGTTATGGGACGAAGAGACCCAGTACTTC	CASSLLWDEETQYF
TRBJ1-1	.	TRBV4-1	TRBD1	TGCGCCAGCAGCCAAACCAGGGGGGGCACTGAAGCTTTCTTT	CASSQTRGGTEAFF
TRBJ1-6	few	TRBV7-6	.	TGTGCCAGCAGTCCTACTTTGCGGGGATTCTCCTATAATTCACCCCTCCACTTT	CASSPTLRGFSYNSPLHF
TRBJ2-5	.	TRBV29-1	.	TGCAGCGTTGAAGACCCGTACCAAGAGACCCAGTACTTC	CSVEDPYQETQYF
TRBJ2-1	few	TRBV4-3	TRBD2	TGCGCCAGCAGCCAAGCTCTAGCGGGGGTCAAGCAGTTCTTC	CASSQALAGVKQFF
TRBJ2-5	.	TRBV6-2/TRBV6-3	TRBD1	TGTGCCAGCAGTTTACCGGGACAGGGGCCCTCGTACCAAGAGACCCAGTACTTC	CASSLPGQGPSYQETQYF
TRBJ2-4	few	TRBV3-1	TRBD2	TGTGCCAGCAGCCAAGAGACTAGCGGGGCACGAAACATTCAGTACTTC	CASSQETSGARNIQYF
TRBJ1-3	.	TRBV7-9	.	TGTGCCAGCAGCTTCCTCCTTGGTGCCGGAAACACCATATATTTT	CASSFLLGAGNTIYF
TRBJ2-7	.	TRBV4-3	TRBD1	TGCGCCAGCAGTTACGGACAGGGGGAAACCTACGAGCAGTACTTC	CASSYGQGETYEQYF
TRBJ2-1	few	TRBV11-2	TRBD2	TGTGCCAGCAGCCCCCTCGGGACTAGTTCCCACAATGAGCAGTTCTTC	CASSPLGTSSHNEQFF
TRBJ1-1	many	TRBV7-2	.	TGTGCCAGCAGCTTAGTCGGGCCTTTTTCTTTCTTT	CASSLVGPFSFF
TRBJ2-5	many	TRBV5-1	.	TGCGCCAGCAGCGCTGCGCCCGAAGAGACCCAGTACTTC	CASSAAPEETQYF
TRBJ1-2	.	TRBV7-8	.	TGTGCCAGCAGCTTAGCAGCAGGCCCCGGAGGTGGCTACACCTTC	CASSLAAGPGGGYTF
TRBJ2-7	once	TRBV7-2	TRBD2	TGTGCCAGCAGCTGGGCTAGCGGAGGTTCCTACGAGCAGTACTTC	CASSWASGGSYEQYF
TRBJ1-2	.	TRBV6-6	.	TGTGCCAGCAGACGAGGACCTCAATTTGCGGAGGGCTACACCTTC	CASRRGPQFAEGYTF
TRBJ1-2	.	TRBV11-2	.	TGTGCCAGCAGCGTCGGAGGCGGGAGTTTTGGCTACACCTTC	CASSVGGGSFGYTF
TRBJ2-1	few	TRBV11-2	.	TGTGCCAGCAGCCCCCAACGGACGCACAATGAGCAGTTCTTC	CASSPQRTHNEQFF
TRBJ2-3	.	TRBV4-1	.	TGCGCCAGCAGCCAACTGGGGGGCACAGATACGCAGTATTTT	CASSQLGGTDTQYF
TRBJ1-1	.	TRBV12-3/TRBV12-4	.	TGTGCCAGCACCTCAGGGGCGAGGGGTGAAGCTTTCTTT	CASTSGARGEAFF
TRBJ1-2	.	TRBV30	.	TGTGCCTGGAGGACCGGGCGGAACTATGGCTACACCTTC	CAWRTGRNYGYTF
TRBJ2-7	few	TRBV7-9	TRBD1	TGTGCCAGCAGGCCCAAGGGACAGGGGAGCTCCTACGAGCAGTACTTC	CASRPKGQGSSYEQYF
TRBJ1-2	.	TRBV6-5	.	TGTGCCAGCCAAACGAACAGGGAAGGGGGCTACACCTTC	CASQTNREGGYTF
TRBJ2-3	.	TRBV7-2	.	TGTGCCAGCAGCCCCGGGACACCTAGCACAGATACGCAGTATTTT	CASSPGTPSTDTQYF
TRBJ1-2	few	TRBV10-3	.	TGTGCCATCAGGGCTGATGGAGAGCGGGTCTATGGCTACACCTTC	CAIRADGERVYGYTF
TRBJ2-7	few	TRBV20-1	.	TGCAGTGCTAGAGATCAAAGGGCCGGGACCTACGAGCAGTACTTC	CSARDQRAGTYEQYF
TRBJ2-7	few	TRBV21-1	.	TGTGCCAGCAGCTTCGGTGAGCACGAGCAGTACTTC	CASSFGEHEQYF
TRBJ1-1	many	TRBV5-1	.	TGCGCCAGCTCGAGGGGGGAGATGACTGAAGCTTTCTTT	CASSRGEMTEAFF
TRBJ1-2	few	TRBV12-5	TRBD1	TGTGCTAGTGGCCCTCCAGCAGGGGGAGCTTACACCTTC	CASGPPAGGAYTF
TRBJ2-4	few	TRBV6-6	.	TGTGCCAGCAGTTACTCGCAGGGACCGGTCATTCAGTACTTC	CASSYSQGPVIQYF